This TCR beta chain was observed in a study of OX40 agonist ivuxolimab in advanced cancers. Study-wide context: Ivuxolimab, an antibody acting as an agonist of OX40 (CD134), was used to treat patients. Patients assigned to dose escalation were diagnosed with hepatocellular carcinoma, melanoma, renal cell or head and neck cancer.

As concerns this clone: Its antigen is still unknown.

Study-level points and caveats: CD4+ and CD8+ blood T cells expanded clonally by week 6 at 0.1 to 3.0 mg/kg.

Profiling relied on immunoSEQ multiplex PCR, and the TCRdb table lists in-frame clones only, not all of them. The sample holds 21,000 or so clones; roughly 83% are singletons and the top ten take about 31%. The CDR3 extends over 15 amino acids. CDR1 is SEHNR, CDR2 FQNEAQ, per germline (reference sequence). V was clipped by 3 bases and J by 4 bases; unmatched bases: 6. The TCR originated in an adult with an advanced solid tumor such as melanoma, head and neck, liver or kidney cancer. This specimen was CD4+ or CD8+ T cells sorted from blood, taken in a trial of the OX40 agonist ivuxolimab. The chain is built from TRBV7-9 and TRBJ2-3; TRBD1 agrees at 8 bases. The CDR3 coding sequence is TGTGCCAGCAGCTTGGGCCAGGGGGCGGCAGATACGCAGTATTTT. Encoded protein: CASSLGQGAADTQYF.